This entry lists 27 T cell receptor beta chains sequenced from one sample in a study of beta chain features in type 1 diabetes. Study results and limitations: Within each of all four CD4+ subsets, Type 1 diabetes patients had TCRB CDR3s that were moderately but significantly shorter.

These receptors lack a known antigen. Every isolated RNA sample was fully reverse transcribed, so sequencing captured expressed TCRB transcripts. Only in-frame clones appear in the TCRdb table, and some are missing; sequencing was by immunoSEQ multiplex PCR. The table shows around 56,000 clones, with 40% to 60% occurring only once. Sequencing was carried out using Tregs from blood. The receptors derive from a woman in her thirties or forties with type 1 diabetes.

This clone turned up a few times. The V call is TRBV2, the J call TRBJ1-1; D call uncertain. The CDR3 spans 20 residues. Trimming left V 6 bases short and J 3 bases short, with 32 bases between. The V gene's germline CDR1 is SNHLY and CDR2 FYNNEI. CDR3 nucleotides: TGTGCCAGCAGGGCTCAGGCCCTCGACCGGCTCATCTTGGTAGACACTGAAGCTTTCTTT. Translating gives CASRAQALDRLILVDTEAFF.

The genes are TRBV7-2 and TRBJ2-3, with 9 bases that match TRBD1. The CDR3 is 15 amino acids. V shed 6 bases, J shed 3 bases, and the junction held 7 bases outside the gene matches. CDR1 SGHTA and CDR2 FQGNSA come from the germline V gene. The CDR3 sequence is CASRPGTGWTDTQYF. DNA for the CDR3: TGTGCCAGCAGGCCCGGGACAGGGTGGACAGATACGCAGTATTTT.

J is TRBJ2-7 and V is TRBV7-9; weak D call: TRBD2 (5 bases). The CDR3 length is 15 residues. CDR1 and CDR2 (germline): SEHNR, FQNEAQ (reference sequence). V was clipped by 2 bases and J by 2 bases, with 13 bases between them. This CDR3 is CASSLIVPGAYEQYF. The CDR3 DNA sequence: TGTGCCAGCAGCTTAATAGTCCCCGGGGCCTACGAGCAGTACTTC.

The J gene is TRBJ2-1, the V gene TRBV28, with 8 bases matching TRBD2. V gave up 2 bases and J gave up 0 bases; unmatched junction bases: 3. The CDR3 contains 16 residues. Germline V gives CDR1 MDHEN, CDR2 SYDVKM. The CDR3 nucleotides read TGTGCCAGCAGTTTAACTAGCGGTAGCTCCTACAATGAGCAGTTCTTC. Encoded protein: CASSLTSGSSYNEQFF.

The J gene is TRBJ1-2, the V gene TRBV4-2; 7 bases fit TRBD1. J lost 7 bases, V lost 7 bases, and 9 bases had no gene match. There are 13 residues in the CDR3. Germline assignment: CDR1 LGHNA and CDR2 YNFKEQ. CDR3 amino acids: CASTIGAGGGYTF. Here the CDR3 DNA reads TGTGCCAGCACCATAGGGGCAGGGGGTGGCTACACCTTC.

The chain links TRBV28 to TRBJ1-1; D may be TRBD1 (5 bases). V lost 2 bases and J lost 5, with 12 bases in between. The CDR3 spans 14 residues. In germline, CDR1 is MDHEN, CDR2 SYDVKM. CDR3 sequence (DNA): TGTGCCAGCAGTTTACTGGGGCTAGGGACTGAAGCTTTCTTT. This sequence encodes CASSLLGLGTEAFF. Looking up the rest from reference TRBV28 and TRBJ1-1 gives the full variable domain: DVKVTQSSRYLVKRTGEKVFLECVQDMDHENMFWYRQDPGLGLRLIYFSYDVKMKEKGDIPEGYSVSREKKERFSLILESASTNQTSMYLCASSLLGLGTEAFFGQGTRLTVV.

This chain uses TRBV19 with TRBJ2-5, with TRBD1 matching 8 bases. The closer fit of TRBJ2-7 to the DNA end suggests the J call may be wrong. This CDR3 is built from 15 residues. Germline V gene sequence: CDR1 LNHDA, CDR2 SQIVND (reference sequence). In DNA, the CDR3 is TGTGCCAGTAGTTTCCGCCCGGGACAGGCCTACGAGCAGTACTTC. It yields the protein CASSFRPGQAYEQYF.

The chain uses TRBV5-4 and TRBJ2-2; the match to TRBD1 covers 12 bases. With V trimmed by 1 base and J by 8 bases, 6 bases remained unmatched. In germline, CDR1 is SGHNT, CDR2 YYREEE (reference sequence). This CDR3 is built from 16 residues. CDR3 loop: CASSLSGQGAGGELFF. The CDR3 nucleotides are TGTGCCAGCAGCTTGTCGGGACAGGGGGCAGGAGGGGAGCTGTTTTTT.

This clone has a handful of counts. The chain recombines TRBV9 with TRBJ1-1; the D gene is possibly TRBD1 (6 bases). Germline V CDR1 and CDR2: SGDLS, YYNGEE. The V gene lost 3 bases and the J gene lost 5 bases, with 14 bases spanning the gap. The CDR3 covers 14 residues. CDR3 DNA: TGTGCCAGCAGCGCCCTCCTTACAGGGACTGAAGCTTTCTTT. Amino acids: CASSALLTGTEAFF.

The V and J genes are TRBV5-1 and TRBJ2-3; no reliable D call. Per the germline V gene, CDR1 is SGHRS and CDR2 is YFSETQ. V lost 2 bases and J lost 1, with 5 bases in between. CDR3 length: 13 residues. CDR3 nucleotide sequence: TGCGCCAGCAGCTTCCAGGGCACAGATACGCAGTATTTT. It encodes CASSFQGTDTQYF.

V gene TRBV9 combines with J gene TRBJ2-1; 8 bases align to TRBD1. Trimming cost V 0 bases and J 10 bases; bases outside gene matches: 9. Per the germline V gene, CDR1 is SGDLS and CDR2 is YYNGEE. The CDR3 length is 15 residues. The CDR3, as DNA: TGTGCCAGCAGCGTAGCGGCGACAGGGGCGGGAGAGCAGTTCTTC. Its translation is CASSVAATGAGEQFF.

The chain links TRBV18 to TRBJ2-1; D is unclear. CDR3 length equals 15 residues. Germline assignment: CDR1 KGHSH and CDR2 LQKENI. Trimming pared 2 bases from V and 4 bases from J, leaving 12 bases between. The CDR3 bases are TGTGCCAGCTCACCAACTGGTCAGGAATACAATGAGCAGTTCTTC. Protein: CASSPTGQEYNEQFF. The full variable domain, in which reference TRBV18 and TRBJ2-1 provide the parts outside the CDR3, is NAGVMQNPRHLVRRRGQEARLRCSPMKGHSHVYWYRQLPEEGLKFMVYLQKENIIDESGMPKERFSAEFPKEGPSILRIQQVVRGDSAAYFCASSPTGQEYNEQFFGPGTRLTVL.

The chain has TRBV12-5 and TRBJ1-1; D might be TRBD1 (6 bases). V dropped 3 bases and J dropped 1 base, with 15 bases sitting between them. The CDR3 consists of 16 residues. Germline V gene data show CDR1 as LGHNT and CDR2 as FRNRAP. The CDR3 loop is CASGFALARGNTEAFF. CDR3 DNA sequence: TGTGCTAGTGGTTTTGCCCTTGCCAGGGGGAACACTGAAGCTTTCTTT.

In this sample, this clone turned up a few times. The V and J genes are TRBV5-5 and TRBJ2-1; TRBD1 matches 9 bases. The CDR3 contains 15 residues. Losses at the gene ends were 2 bases for V and 4 bases for J; bases not matched to a gene: 4. Germline V CDR1 and CDR2: SGHKS, YYEKEE (reference sequence). Written as DNA, the CDR3 is TGTGCCAGCAGCTTACGGGACAGGGAGTACAATGAGCAGTTCTTC. It yields the protein CASSLRDREYNEQFF. The entire variable domain, with the rest obtained from reference TRBV5-5 and TRBJ2-1, is as follows: DAGVTQSPTHLIKTRGQQVTLRCSPISGHKSVSWYQQVLGQGPQFIFQYYEKEERGRGNFPDRFSARQFPNYSSELNVNALLLGDSALYLCASSLRDREYNEQFFGPGTRLTVL.

The V and J genes are TRBV6-1 and TRBJ1-3; D gene uncertain. V was clipped by 2 bases and J by 0 bases, with 8 bases between them. CDR3 length: 15 amino acids. Germline lookup yields CDR1 MNHNS and CDR2 SASEGT. The CDR3 protein is CASSETRYSGNTIYF. Here the CDR3 DNA reads TGTGCCAGCAGTGAAACGCGTTACTCTGGAAACACCATATATTTT.

The CDR3 DNA reads TGTGCCAGCAGCTTAAATACAGGGGGAAGCCCTGGGGCCAACGTCCTGACTTTC. Encoded protein: CASSLNTGGSPGANVLTF. The chain combines TRBV5-5 with TRBJ2-6; 8 positions match TRBD1. The CDR3 loop spans 18 amino acids. Trimming removed 2 bases from V and 2 bases from J; junction bases left unmatched: 9. Germline values: CDR1 SGHKS, CDR2 YYEKEE (reference sequence).

The V and J genes are TRBV5-1 and TRBJ2-1; 12 bases map to TRBD2. There are 15 residues in the CDR3. The germline CDR1 and CDR2 sequences are SGHRS and YFSETQ. V lost 4 bases and J lost 7; bases outside the gene matches: 6. The CDR3 sequence is CASSPLAGGPNEQFF. Here the CDR3 DNA reads TGCGCCAGCAGCCCGCTAGCGGGGGGGCCGAATGAGCAGTTCTTC. The full variable domain, with the rest looked up from reference TRBV5-1 and TRBJ2-1, is KAGVTQTPRYLIKTRGQQVTLSCSPISGHRSVSWYQQTPGQGLQFLFEYFSETQRNKGNFPGRFSGRQFSNSRSEMNVSTLELGDSALYLCASSPLAGGPNEQFFGPGTRLTVL.

This chain joins TRBV29-1 and TRBJ2-7; 12 bases align to TRBD1. V trimming: 4 bases; J trimming: 0 bases; junction bases outside the gene matches: 7. Looked up from germline, CDR1 is SQVTM and CDR2 is ANQGSEA. This CDR3 spans 16 amino acids. CDR3 amino acids: CSVAGQGARPSYEQYF. The DNA for the CDR3 is TGCAGCGTTGCGGGACAGGGGGCTCGACCCTCCTACGAGCAGTACTTC.

CDR3 in DNA: TGTGCCAGTAGTAGGGAATTTAGCGGGGGGGGGTACAATGAGCAGTTCTTC. It codes for CASSREFSGGGYNEQFF. The genes are TRBV19 and TRBJ2-1; 11 bases fit TRBD2. CDR1 and CDR2 (germline): LNHDA, SQIVND (reference sequence). This CDR3 is 17 amino acids long. V gave up 4 bases and J gave up 4 bases; unmatched junction bases: 9.

This chain connects TRBV7-2 to TRBJ2-7; a possible D gene is TRBD2 (6 bases). The CDR3 sequence is 13 residues long. The V and J ends lost 5 bases and 8 bases respectively, with 16 bases between them. Per the germline V gene, CDR1 is SGHTA and CDR2 is FQGNSA. CDR3 loop: CASSPPRGFKQYF. As DNA, the CDR3 is TGTGCCAGCAGCCCTCCCCGGGGGTTTAAGCAGTACTTC.

The chain couples TRBV7-2 to TRBJ1-6, with 8 bases aligning to TRBD1. With V trimmed by 3 bases and J by 10 bases, 5 bases remained unmatched. Germline CDR1 is SGHTA and CDR2 is FQGNSA. The CDR3 extends over 14 amino acids. The CDR3 nucleotides read TGTGCCAGCAGCTTCATGGACAGGGACTCACCCCTCCACTTT. Translation: CASSFMDRDSPLHF.

The chain is built from TRBV19 and TRBJ1-5; TRBD1 matches at 7 bases. This CDR3 has 18 amino acids. Looked up from germline, CDR1 is LNHDA and CDR2 is SQIVND (reference sequence). Unmatched junction bases numbered 12, after V lost 1 base and J lost 3 bases. The CDR3 protein is CASSIVEDRDRFNQPQHF. The CDR3 DNA sequence: TGTGCCAGTAGTATAGTAGAGGACCGGGACAGATTCAATCAGCCCCAGCATTTT. The complete variable domain, with remaining parts taken from reference TRBV19 and TRBJ1-5, reads DGGITQSPKYLFRKEGQNVTLSCEQNLNHDAMYWYRQDPGQGLRLIYYSQIVNDFQKGDIAEGYSVSREKKESFPLTVTSAQKNPTAFYLCASSIVEDRDRFNQPQHFGDGTRLSIL.

This clone appeared a few times. This sequence joins TRBV6-4 and TRBJ2-1; D is unclear. The CDR3 loop spans 14 amino acids. Germline lookup yields CDR1 MRHNA and CDR2 SNTAGT. V was cut by 5 bases and J by 5 bases, with 13 bases left in between. The CDR3 DNA reads as TGTGCCAGCAGTTCTGCAGGCACCGACAATGAGCAGTTCTTC. It codes for CASSSAGTDNEQFF.

In this sample, this clone turned up a few times. The DNA for the CDR3 is TGTGCCAGCAGCTTCACGACTAGCGGGGGCACCGGGGAGCTGTTTTTT. This codes for CASSFTTSGGTGELFF. V usage is TRBV9 and J usage is TRBJ2-2, with 12 bases aligning to TRBD2. V shed 4 bases and J 4 bases; nucleotides not matched to a gene: 5. The CDR3 covers 16 residues. Germline lookup yields CDR1 SGDLS and CDR2 YYNGEE.

The chain recombines TRBV5-4 with TRBJ1-1, with TRBD1 as a possible D gene (6 bases). This CDR3 has 14 residues. The V end lost 6 bases, the J end lost 0 bases, and 12 bases lay between the germline ends. From germline, CDR1 is SGHNT and CDR2 YYREEE (reference sequence). Here the CDR3 reads CASTLDSLNTEAFF. The DNA for the CDR3 is TGTGCCAGCACCCTGGACAGTCTGAACACTGAAGCTTTCTTT.

In nucleotides, the CDR3 is TGCAGCGTTTATACAGGGAACTATGGCTACACCTTC. Amino acid sequence: CSVYTGNYGYTF. V gene TRBV29-1 combines with J gene TRBJ1-2; a possible D gene is TRBD1 (6 bases). Germline-derived CDR1 and CDR2 are SQVTM and ANQGSEA. The length of the CDR3 is 12 residues. Trimming pared 5 bases from V and 2 bases from J, leaving 9 bases between.

The CDR3 coding sequence is TGTGCCAGCAGTTTGCGGAGGAGAACTAATTCTGGAAACACCATATATTTT. Translated: CASSLRRRTNSGNTIYF. The gene calls are TRBV28 and TRBJ1-3; no clear D gene. The CDR3 runs to 17 residues. V lost 3 bases, J lost 1 base, and 16 bases lay in between. CDR1 and CDR2 from the germline V gene are MDHEN and SYDVKM.